This T cell receptor beta chain was sequenced in a study of identifying expanded T cells in peripheral blood. The CDR3 is 14 residues long. Germline V gene lookup returns CDR1 SGHRS and CDR2 YFSETQ. V was trimmed by 4 bases and J by 0 bases, leaving 9 bases between them. Only in-frame clones appear in the TCRdb table, and some are missing; sequencing was by immunoSEQ multiplex PCR. This sample has some 78,000 clones, with 84% found just once. This clone was detected only once. The sequenced sample was blood. The genes are TRBV5-1 and TRBJ2-3, with unresolved D. The TCR was taken from a person between 18 and 75 years old in good health. Here the CDR3 reads CASSSHTSTDTQYF. Here the CDR3 DNA reads TGCGCCAGCAGCAGCCATACTAGCACAGATACGCAGTATTTT. Variable domain in full (rest from reference TRBV5-1 and TRBJ2-3): KAGVTQTPRYLIKTRGQQVTLSCSPISGHRSVSWYQQTPGQGLQFLFEYFSETQRNKGNFPGRFSGRQFSNSRSEMNVSTLELGDSALYLCASSSHTSTDTQYFGPGTRLTVL.